One and the same sample provided the 24 T cell receptor beta chains below, sequenced in a study of beta chain features in type 1 diabetes. The isolated RNA, all of it, was reverse transcribed, so expressed TCRB transcripts were what got sequenced. Data came from immunoSEQ multiplex PCR; TCRdb stores just in-frame clones and leaves some out. The data contain 330,000 or so clones, roughly 15% of them singletons. The sample comprised central memory CD4+ T cells from blood. The receptors were sampled from a man aged 30 to 39 in good health.

The chain combines TRBV4-1 with TRBJ1-1, with 11 bases lining up with TRBD1. CDR1 and CDR2 (germline): MGHRA, YSYEKL. The CDR3 runs to 14 residues. V was clipped by 2 bases and J by 10 bases; unmatched bases: 6. The CDR3 nucleotides are TGCGCCAGCAGCCAAAACCGGGACAGGGGGTTAGCTTTCTTT. It yields the protein CASSQNRDRGLAFF.

A few counts support this clone. This chain uses TRBV9 with TRBJ2-2; possibly TRBD2 for D (5 bases). The CDR3 spans 13 residues. Trimming cost V 5 bases and J 4 bases, with 9 bases left between them. Germline lookup yields CDR1 SGDLS and CDR2 YYNGEE. The CDR3 DNA sequence: TGTGCCAGCAGACCTAGCTCCACCGGGGAGCTGTTTTTT. It encodes CASRPSSTGELFF. The complete variable domain, with remaining parts taken from reference TRBV9 and TRBJ2-2, reads DSGVTQTPKHLITATGQRVTLRCSPRSGDLSVYWYQQSLDQGLQFLIQYYNGEERAKGNILERFSAQQFPDLHSELNLSSLELGDSALYFCASRPSSTGELFFGEGSRLTVL.

This clone was detected a few times. The chain couples TRBV19 to TRBJ2-5; D is possibly TRBD2 (6 bases). Looked up from germline, CDR1 is LNHDA and CDR2 is SQIVND (reference sequence). V was trimmed by 3 bases and J by 5 bases, leaving 13 bases between them. The CDR3 is 14 amino acids. CDR3: CASSITGRGETQYF. The CDR3 nucleotides read TGTGCCAGTAGTATCACCGGGAGAGGGGAGACCCAGTACTTC.

This clone was seen only a few times. This chain connects TRBV4-1 to TRBJ2-5, with D tentatively TRBD1 (5 bases). The J call may be faulty, since TRBJ2-7 better matches the DNA end. Germline CDR1 reads MGHRA; CDR2 reads YSYEKL. The CDR3 is 16 amino acids. The CDR3 DNA reads as TGCGCCAGCAGCCAAGGACCGGTTAGGGGCTGGAGCGAGCAGTACTTC. Residues: CASSQGPVRGWSEQYF.

There are a few counts of this clone. The gene calls are TRBV4-2 and TRBJ1-2, with TRBD1 as a possible D gene (5 bases). The CDR3 consists of 15 residues. V was clipped by 0 bases and J by 8 bases, with 16 bases between them. Germline V gene sequence: CDR1 LGHNA, CDR2 YNFKEQ. CDR3 nucleotide sequence: TGTGCCAGCAGCCAAGATGGCGGGGGTTCTTACGGCTACACCTTC. Translating gives CASSQDGGGSYGYTF.

V usage is TRBV2 and J usage is TRBJ1-1; D perhaps matches TRBD1 (5 bases). CDR1 is SNHLY, CDR2 FYNNEI, per germline. The CDR3 runs to 14 residues. Between the trimmed V and J ends, which lost 7 bases and 2 bases, there was a span of 14 bases. The CDR3 DNA follows: TGTGCCAGCAAGAACCGGGACTTTAACACTGAAGCTTTCTTT. Translating it yields CASKNRDFNTEAFF.

This clone was seen repeatedly, ten times or more. The J gene is TRBJ2-1, the V gene TRBV11-1; D not resolved. The V end lost 5 bases, the J end lost 6 bases, and 8 bases lay between the germline ends. Germline-derived CDR1 and CDR2 are SGHAT and FQDESV (reference sequence). The CDR3 consists of 12 residues. CDR3: CASSPEFNEQFF. Written as DNA, the CDR3 is TGTGCCAGCAGCCCTGAATTCAATGAGCAGTTCTTC. Filled out from reference TRBV11-1 and TRBJ2-1, the complete variable domain reads EAEVAQSPRYKITEKSQAVAFWCDPISGHATLYWYRQILGQGPELLVQFQDESVVDDSQLPKDRFSAERLKGVDSTLKIQPAELGDSAMYLCASSPEFNEQFFGPGTRLTVL.

This chain uses TRBV5-6 with TRBJ2-3, with TRBD2 identical over 9 bases. CDR1 is SGHDT, CDR2 YYEEEE, per germline. The junction had 1 base not matched to a gene; V was cut back by 2 bases and J by 0 bases. The CDR3 runs 15 residues. DNA for the CDR3: TGTGCCAGCAGCTTCCTAGCGGGGAGCACAGATACGCAGTATTTT. Translated: CASSFLAGSTDTQYF.

This clone was found a few times. The genes are TRBV5-4 and TRBJ1-2; D not resolved. Per germline, CDR1 SGHNT and CDR2 YYREEE (reference sequence). CDR3 size: 13 residues. V dropped 4 bases and J dropped 4 bases, with 11 bases sitting between them. This CDR3 is CASSQDPTYGYTF. For the CDR3, the DNA is TGTGCCAGCAGCCAAGATCCAACCTATGGCTACACCTTC.

In its sample, this clone was seen a few times. This rearrangement joins TRBV19 to TRBJ2-1; 10 bases align to TRBD2. J lost 6 bases, V lost 7 bases, and 15 bases had no gene match. From germline, CDR1 is LNHDA and CDR2 SQIVND (reference sequence). The CDR3 contains 17 residues. The chain's CDR3 is CASTPTRLAGVVNEQFF. The CDR3 DNA is TGTGCCAGTACTCCCACTCGGCTAGCGGGAGTGGTCAATGAGCAGTTCTTC.

This clone was observed many times. This rearrangement joins TRBV7-2 to TRBJ2-5; 13 bases are shared with TRBD2. Germline trimming cut 6 bases from V and 2 bases from J; bases unmatched to any gene: 6. The CDR3 sequence is 16 residues long. CDR1 and CDR2 from the germline V gene are SGHTA and FQGNSA. The CDR3 loop is CASSRAGLAGQETQYF. For the CDR3, the DNA is TGTGCCAGCAGTCGCGCGGGACTAGCGGGGCAAGAGACCCAGTACTTC.

The V call is TRBV7-2, the J call TRBJ2-2; the match to TRBD1 covers 7 bases. The CDR3 has 15 amino acids. J was trimmed by 2 bases and V by 5 bases; bases with no gene match: 5. Germline CDR1 reads SGHTA; CDR2 reads FQGNSA. The CDR3 DNA is TGTGCCAGCAGCCTGGGGGACAGAAACACCGGGGAGCTGTTTTTT. This translates into CASSLGDRNTGELFF.

This clone showed up just a few times. The chain links TRBV7-9 to TRBJ2-7; possible D gene TRBD1, 6 bases. Deletions cut 1 base from V and 4 bases from J, with 14 bases between. Germline lookup yields CDR1 SEHNR and CDR2 FQNEAQ (reference sequence). This CDR3 contains 15 residues. In nucleotides, the CDR3 is TGTGCCAGCAGCTTAGACCCAACACAGGGTTACGAGCAGTACGTC. Protein: CASSLDPTQGYEQYV.

This clone was observed a handful of times. This chain uses TRBV11-3 with TRBJ2-1; 9 bases fit TRBD2. Trimming cost V 2 bases and J 10 bases; bases outside gene matches: 9. The CDR3 is 15 residues long. The V gene's germline CDR1 is SGHNT and CDR2 YENEEA. The DNA for the CDR3 is TGTGCCAGCAGCTTAAGCGGGAGGTCCGAGGGGGAGCAGTTCTTC. It encodes CASSLSGRSEGEQFF.

This clone was counted only a few times. The chain uses TRBV10-3 and TRBJ1-2, with D possibly TRBD1 on 6 matching bases. Trimming took 3 bases from V and 8 from J, leaving 19 bases between them. CDR1 and CDR2 (germline): ENHRY, SYGVKD. The CDR3 covers 15 residues. The CDR3 here is CAISDRTKAQGGYTF. DNA for the CDR3: TGTGCCATCAGTGACAGGACCAAGGCCCAGGGGGGCTACACCTTC.

The chain couples TRBV6-5 to TRBJ2-1; TRBD2 agrees at 9 bases. Germline V gene data show CDR1 as MNHEY and CDR2 as SVGAGI. V lost 4 bases, J lost 7 bases, and 8 bases stayed unmatched. The CDR3 sequence is 15 residues long. In DNA, the CDR3 is TGTGCCAGCAGTTCACCCCGCGGGGGGGCGAATGAGCAGTTCTTC. Translation gives CASSSPRGGANEQFF.

This CDR3 is CASSGTSGIETQYF. As DNA, the CDR3 is TGTGCCAGCAGCGGGACTAGCGGGATTGAGACCCAGTACTTC. The chain is built from TRBV5-6 and TRBJ2-5; TRBD2 aligns across 13 bases. V shed 4 bases and J 5 bases; nucleotides not matched to a gene: 2. The CDR3 is 14 amino acids. The germline gives CDR1 SGHDT, CDR2 YYEEEE.

This clone came up a few times. CDR3 in amino acids: CASSPRTGVGNTIYF. The CDR3 DNA follows: TGCGCCAGCAGCCCTCGGACAGGGGTTGGAAACACCATATATTTT. This sequence joins TRBV4-1 and TRBJ1-3; 9 bases line up with TRBD1. The germline gives CDR1 MGHRA, CDR2 YSYEKL. The CDR3 loop spans 15 amino acids. Trimming cost V 4 bases and J 3 bases; bases outside gene matches: 4.

This clone occurred a few times. The CDR3 spells CARPSGNEQYV. Here the CDR3 DNA reads TGTGCCAGACCGAGCGGTAACGAGCAGTACGTC. The gene calls are TRBV19 and TRBJ2-7; maybe TRBD2 (5 bases). CDR1 and CDR2 (germline): LNHDA, SQIVND (reference sequence). The V and J ends lost 9 bases and 5 bases respectively, with 11 bases between them. The CDR3 has 11 amino acids.

The chain's CDR3 is CASSLTRGRDTQYF. CDR3 sequence (DNA): TGTGCCAGCAGCTTAACCAGGGGGCGGGATACGCAGTATTTT. The chain couples TRBV7-6 to TRBJ2-3; 8 bases align to TRBD1. V dropped 2 bases and J dropped 6; count of bases not matched to a gene: 4. Germline CDR1 is SGHVS and CDR2 is FNYEAQ. The CDR3 totals 14 residues.

The V call is TRBV11-2, the J call TRBJ2-3; TRBD1 agrees at 7 bases. Germline V CDR1 and CDR2: SGHAT, FQNNGV. The CDR3 totals 12 residues. V shed 5 bases and J 13 bases; nucleotides not matched to a gene: 9. CDR3 sequence: CASSLRGTEEYF. The CDR3 nucleotides read TGTGCCAGCAGCCTAAGAGGGACAGAAGAGTATTTT.

This clone was recorded a few times. The rearrangement links TRBV29-1 to TRBJ2-3; no reliable D call. Germline CDR1 and CDR2: SQVTM and ANQGSEA. V was clipped by 4 bases and J by 0 bases, with 8 bases between them. The CDR3 has 13 amino acids. CDR3 nucleotides: TGCAGCGTTGCCATGTCTAGCACAGATACGCAGTATTTT. Protein: CSVAMSSTDTQYF.

This clone has a handful of counts. The gene calls are TRBV6-5 and TRBJ2-3; D is unclear. The CDR3 is made up of 14 amino acids. With 7 bases removed from V and 0 bases from J, the gap between germline ends came to 11 bases. The germline CDR1 and CDR2 sequences are MNHEY and SVGAGI. The CDR3 bases are TGTGCCAGCAAACTGACCTCTAGCACAGATACGCAGTATTTT. It translates to CASKLTSSTDTQYF.

The chain recombines TRBV5-1 with TRBJ2-1, with TRBD1 matching over 11 bases. This CDR3 has 16 amino acids. V dropped 0 bases and J dropped 8; count of bases not matched to a gene: 7. The germline V gene encodes CDR1 SGHRS and CDR2 YFSETQ. CDR3 in DNA: TGCGCCAGCAGCTTGGCCAGGACAGGGGGCACGGATGAGCAGTTCTTC. Residues: CASSLARTGGTDEQFF.